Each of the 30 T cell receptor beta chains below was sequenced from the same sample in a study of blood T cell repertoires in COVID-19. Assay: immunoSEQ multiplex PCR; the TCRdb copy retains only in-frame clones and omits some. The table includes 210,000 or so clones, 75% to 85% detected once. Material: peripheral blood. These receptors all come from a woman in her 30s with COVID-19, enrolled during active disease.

The CDR3 region is CASSQDASDTQYF. CDR3 DNA: TGTGCCAGCAGCCAAGACGCGTCAGATACGCAGTATTTT. The gene calls are TRBV3-1 (or the pseudogene TRBV3-2) and TRBJ2-3; D unclear. The V gene's germline CDR1 is LGHDT and CDR2 YNNKEL (reference sequence). The CDR3 has 13 residues. V lost 0 bases to trimming and J lost 4 bases, with 5 bases between them.

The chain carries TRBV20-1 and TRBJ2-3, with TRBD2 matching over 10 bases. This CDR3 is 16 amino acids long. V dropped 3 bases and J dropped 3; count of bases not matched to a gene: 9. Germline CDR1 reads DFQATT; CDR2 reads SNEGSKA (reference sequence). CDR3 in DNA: TGCAGTGCTAGTTATCCTAGCGGGGGCTCAACAGATACGCAGTATTTT. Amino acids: CSASYPSGGSTDTQYF.

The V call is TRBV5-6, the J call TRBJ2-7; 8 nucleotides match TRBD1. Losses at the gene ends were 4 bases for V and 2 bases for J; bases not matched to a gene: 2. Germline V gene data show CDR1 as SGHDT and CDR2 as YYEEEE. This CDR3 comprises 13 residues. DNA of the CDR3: TGTGCCAGCAGCCGACAGGGGACCTACGAGCAGTACTTC. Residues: CASSRQGTYEQYF. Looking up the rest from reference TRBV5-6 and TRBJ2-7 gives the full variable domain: DAGVTQSPTHLIKTRGQQVTLRCSPKSGHDTVSWYQQALGQGPQFIFQYYEEEERQRGNFPDRFSGHQFPNYSSELNVNALLLGDSALYLCASSRQGTYEQYFGPGTRLTVT.

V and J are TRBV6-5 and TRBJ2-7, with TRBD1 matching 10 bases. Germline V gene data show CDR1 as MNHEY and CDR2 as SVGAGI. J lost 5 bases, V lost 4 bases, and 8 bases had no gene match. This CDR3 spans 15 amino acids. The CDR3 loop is CASSSGQGIIHEQYF. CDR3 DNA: TGTGCCAGCAGTTCGGGACAGGGGATAATCCACGAGCAGTACTTC.

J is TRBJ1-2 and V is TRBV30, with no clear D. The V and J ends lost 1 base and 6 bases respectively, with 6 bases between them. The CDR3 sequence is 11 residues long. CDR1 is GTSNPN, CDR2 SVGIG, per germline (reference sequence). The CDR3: CAWSGRDGYTF. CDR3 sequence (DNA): TGTGCCTGGAGTGGGCGGGATGGCTACACCTTC.

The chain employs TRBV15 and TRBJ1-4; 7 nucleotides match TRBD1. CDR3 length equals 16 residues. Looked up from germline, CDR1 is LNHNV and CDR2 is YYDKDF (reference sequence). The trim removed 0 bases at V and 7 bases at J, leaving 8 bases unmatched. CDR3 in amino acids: CATSRDTGVGTEKLFF. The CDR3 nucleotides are TGTGCCACCAGCAGAGACACAGGGGTGGGGACTGAAAAACTGTTTTTT.

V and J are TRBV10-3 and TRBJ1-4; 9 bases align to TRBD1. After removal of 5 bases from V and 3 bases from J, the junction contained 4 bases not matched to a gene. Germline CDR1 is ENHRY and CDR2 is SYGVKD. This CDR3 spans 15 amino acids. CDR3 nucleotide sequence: TGTGCCATCAGTCGACAGGGGGACTCTAATGAAAAACTGTTTTTT. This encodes CAISRQGDSNEKLFF.

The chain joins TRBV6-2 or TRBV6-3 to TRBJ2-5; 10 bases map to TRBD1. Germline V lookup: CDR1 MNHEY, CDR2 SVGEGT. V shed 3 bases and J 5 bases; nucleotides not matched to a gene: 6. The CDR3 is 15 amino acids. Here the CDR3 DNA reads TGTGCCAGCAGTTATAGGGACAGGGGCTGGGAGACCCAGTACTTC. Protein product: CASSYRDRGWETQYF.

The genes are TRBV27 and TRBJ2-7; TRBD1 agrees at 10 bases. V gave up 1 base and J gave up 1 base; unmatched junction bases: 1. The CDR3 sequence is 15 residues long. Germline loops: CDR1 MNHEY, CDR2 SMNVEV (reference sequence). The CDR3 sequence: CASSLLGQGSYEQYF. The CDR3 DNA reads TGTGCCAGCAGTTTATTGGGACAGGGGTCCTACGAGCAGTACTTC.

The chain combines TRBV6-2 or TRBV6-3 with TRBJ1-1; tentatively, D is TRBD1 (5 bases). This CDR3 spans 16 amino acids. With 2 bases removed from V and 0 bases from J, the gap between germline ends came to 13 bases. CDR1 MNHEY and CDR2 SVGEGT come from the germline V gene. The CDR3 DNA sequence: TGTGCCAGCAGTTACGAGCAGGGCAGGATGAACACTGAAGCTTTCTTT. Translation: CASSYEQGRMNTEAFF.

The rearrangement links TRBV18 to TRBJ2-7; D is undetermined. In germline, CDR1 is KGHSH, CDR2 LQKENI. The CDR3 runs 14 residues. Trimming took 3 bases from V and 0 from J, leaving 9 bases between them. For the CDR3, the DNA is TGTGCCAGCTCACCCGGAGCGAGCTCCTACGAGCAGTACTTC. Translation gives CASSPGASSYEQYF. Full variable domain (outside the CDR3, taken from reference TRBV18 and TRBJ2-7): NAGVMQNPRHLVRRRGQEARLRCSPMKGHSHVYWYRQLPEEGLKFMVYLQKENIIDESGMPKERFSAEFPKEGPSILRIQQVVRGDSAAYFCASSPGASSYEQYFGPGTRLTVT.

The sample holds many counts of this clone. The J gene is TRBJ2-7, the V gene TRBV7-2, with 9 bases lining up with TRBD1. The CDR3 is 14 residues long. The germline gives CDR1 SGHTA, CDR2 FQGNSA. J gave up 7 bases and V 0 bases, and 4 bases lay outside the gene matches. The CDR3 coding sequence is TGTGCCAGCAGCTTAGCTGGACAGGGGAGAGAGCAGTACTTC. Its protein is CASSLAGQGREQYF.

The CDR3 coding sequence is TGTGCCAGCAGCGCCGGGACTAGCGGGAAGTCCTACGAGCAGTACTTC. Protein sequence: CASSAGTSGKSYEQYF. V gene TRBV7-2 combines with J gene TRBJ2-7, with TRBD2 identical over 13 bases. Trimming took 5 bases from V and 1 from J; bases not matched to a gene: 5. Looked up from germline, CDR1 is SGHTA and CDR2 is FQGNSA. The CDR3 runs 16 residues.

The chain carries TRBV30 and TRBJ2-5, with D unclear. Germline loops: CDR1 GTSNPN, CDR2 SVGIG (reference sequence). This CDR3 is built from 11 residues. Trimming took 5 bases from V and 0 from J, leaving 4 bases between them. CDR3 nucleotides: TGTGCCTGGGCAGACCAAGAGACCCAGTACTTC. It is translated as CAWADQETQYF.

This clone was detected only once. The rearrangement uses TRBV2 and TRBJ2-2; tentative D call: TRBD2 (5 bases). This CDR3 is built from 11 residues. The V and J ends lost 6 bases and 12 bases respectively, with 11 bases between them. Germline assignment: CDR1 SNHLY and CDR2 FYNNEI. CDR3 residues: CASRGWEKLFF. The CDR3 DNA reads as TGTGCCAGCAGGGGGTGGGAGAAGCTGTTTTTT.

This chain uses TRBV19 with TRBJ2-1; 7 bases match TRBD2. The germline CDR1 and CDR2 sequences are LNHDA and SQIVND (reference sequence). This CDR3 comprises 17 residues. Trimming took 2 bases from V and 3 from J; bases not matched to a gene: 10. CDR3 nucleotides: TGTGCCAGTAGTATACTCGCCTTGGGGGAGGGCTACAATGAGCAGTTCTTC. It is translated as CASSILALGEGYNEQFF.

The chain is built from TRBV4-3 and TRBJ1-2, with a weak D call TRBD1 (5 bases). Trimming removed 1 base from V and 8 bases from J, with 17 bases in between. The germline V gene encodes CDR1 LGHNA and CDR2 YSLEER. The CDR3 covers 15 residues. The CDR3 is CASSQVVAGPGGYTF. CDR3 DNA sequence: TGCGCCAGCAGCCAAGTGGTTGCGGGACCAGGGGGCTACACCTTC.

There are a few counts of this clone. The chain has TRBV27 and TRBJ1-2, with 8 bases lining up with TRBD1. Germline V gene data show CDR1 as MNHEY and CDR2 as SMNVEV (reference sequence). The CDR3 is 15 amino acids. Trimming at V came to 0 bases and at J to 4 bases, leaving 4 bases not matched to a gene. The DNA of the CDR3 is TGTGCCAGCAGTTTATCGACAGGGGCGGCCTATGGCTACACCTTC. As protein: CASSLSTGAAYGYTF.

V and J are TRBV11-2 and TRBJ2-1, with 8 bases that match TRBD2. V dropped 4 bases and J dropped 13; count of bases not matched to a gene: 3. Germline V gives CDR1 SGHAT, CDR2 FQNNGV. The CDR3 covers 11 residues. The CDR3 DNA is TGTGCCAGCAGCTCAAGCGGGAGCCAGTTCTTC. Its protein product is CASSSSGSQFF.

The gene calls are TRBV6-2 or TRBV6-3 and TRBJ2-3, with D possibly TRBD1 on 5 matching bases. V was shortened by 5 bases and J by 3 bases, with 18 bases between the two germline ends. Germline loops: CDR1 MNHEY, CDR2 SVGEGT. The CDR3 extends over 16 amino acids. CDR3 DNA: TGTGCCAGCAGTCCCGGACATAGGACCTCAACAGATACGCAGTATTTT. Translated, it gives CASSPGHRTSTDTQYF.

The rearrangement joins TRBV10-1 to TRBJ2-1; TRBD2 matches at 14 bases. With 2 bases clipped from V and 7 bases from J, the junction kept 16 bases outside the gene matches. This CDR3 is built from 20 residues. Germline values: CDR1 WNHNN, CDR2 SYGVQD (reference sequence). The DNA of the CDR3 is TGCGCCAGCAGTGAGCCTCAGGCCTGGGGACTAGCGGGAGAGGGGAATGAGCAGTTCTTC. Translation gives CASSEPQAWGLAGEGNEQFF.

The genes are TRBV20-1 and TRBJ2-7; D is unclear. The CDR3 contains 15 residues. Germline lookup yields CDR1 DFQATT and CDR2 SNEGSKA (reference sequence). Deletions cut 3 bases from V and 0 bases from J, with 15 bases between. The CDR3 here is CSASSPLRSSYEQYF. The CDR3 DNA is TGCAGTGCTAGTAGCCCCCTGAGAAGCTCCTACGAGCAGTACTTC.

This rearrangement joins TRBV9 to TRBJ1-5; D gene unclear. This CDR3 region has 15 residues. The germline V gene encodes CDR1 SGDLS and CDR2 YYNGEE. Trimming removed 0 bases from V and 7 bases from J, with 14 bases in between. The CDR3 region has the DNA TGTGCCAGCAGCGTAGGGCCGGGATTTTGGCAGCCCCAGCATTTT. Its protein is CASSVGPGFWQPQHF.

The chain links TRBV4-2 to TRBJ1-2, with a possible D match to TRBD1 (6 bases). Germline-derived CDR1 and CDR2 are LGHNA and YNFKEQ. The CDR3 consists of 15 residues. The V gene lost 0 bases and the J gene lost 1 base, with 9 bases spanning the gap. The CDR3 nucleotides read TGTGCCAGCAGCCAAGATTTACAGGGTAACTATGGCTACACCTTC. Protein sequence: CASSQDLQGNYGYTF.

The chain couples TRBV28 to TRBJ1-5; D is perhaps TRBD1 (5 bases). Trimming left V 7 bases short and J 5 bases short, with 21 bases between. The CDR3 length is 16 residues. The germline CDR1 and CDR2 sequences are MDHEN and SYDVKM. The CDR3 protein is CASTKLAGEGYQPQHF. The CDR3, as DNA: TGTGCCAGCACCAAACTGGCGGGGGAGGGATATCAGCCCCAGCATTTT.

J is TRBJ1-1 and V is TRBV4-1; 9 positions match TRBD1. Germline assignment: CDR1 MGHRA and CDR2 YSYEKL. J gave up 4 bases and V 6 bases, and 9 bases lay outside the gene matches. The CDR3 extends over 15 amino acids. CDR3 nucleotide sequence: TGCGCCAGCAGACTCGGGGGACAGGGTTCCACTGAAGCTTTCTTT. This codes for CASRLGGQGSTEAFF.

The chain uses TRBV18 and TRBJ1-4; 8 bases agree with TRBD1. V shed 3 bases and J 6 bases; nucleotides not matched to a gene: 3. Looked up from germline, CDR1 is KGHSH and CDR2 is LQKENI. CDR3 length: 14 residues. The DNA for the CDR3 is TGTGCCAGCTCACCCCAGACAGGGGATGAAAAACTGTTTTTT. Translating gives CASSPQTGDEKLFF.

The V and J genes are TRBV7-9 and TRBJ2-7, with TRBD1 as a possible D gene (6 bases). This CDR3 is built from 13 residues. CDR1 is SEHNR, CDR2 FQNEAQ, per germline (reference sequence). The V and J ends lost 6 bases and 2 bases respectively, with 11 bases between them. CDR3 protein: CASRPGATYEQYF. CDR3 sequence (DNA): TGTGCCAGCAGGCCAGGGGCGACCTACGAGCAGTACTTC.

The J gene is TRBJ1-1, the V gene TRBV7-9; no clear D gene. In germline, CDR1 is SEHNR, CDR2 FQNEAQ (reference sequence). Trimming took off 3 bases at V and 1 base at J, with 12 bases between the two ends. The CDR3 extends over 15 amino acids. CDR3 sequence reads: CASSFSGLKNTEAFF. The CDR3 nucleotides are TGTGCCAGCAGCTTTTCTGGGCTAAAGAACACTGAAGCTTTCTTT.

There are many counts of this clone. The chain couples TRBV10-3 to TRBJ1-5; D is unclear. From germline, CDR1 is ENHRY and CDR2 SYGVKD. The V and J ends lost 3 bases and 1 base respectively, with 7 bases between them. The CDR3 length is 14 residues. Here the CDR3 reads CAISDSGSNQPQHF. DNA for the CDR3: TGTGCCATCAGTGACTCCGGGAGCAATCAGCCCCAGCATTTT.